The clone carrying this T cell receptor (beta chain) was observed a handful of times. Its matching antigen is unknown. These data are taken from a study of sequential checkpoint blockade in melanoma. Study-level results: Rising tumor T-cell fraction and clonality meant about 30 times likelier benefit. PD-L1 staining and CD8+ counts, not mutational load, tracked tumor T-cell clonality.

The treatment denotes: randomized to nivolumab then ipilimumab (arm A) or the reverse (arm B). DNA-damaging chemotherapy had not been given to any patient beforehand. The method was immunoSEQ multiplex PCR; TCRdb's version includes in-frame clones alone and lacks a portion of them. The repertoire includes under 3,000 clones, 20% to 30% of them detected once, and around 10% sits in the top ten. Germline V CDR1 and CDR2: SGHNT, YENEEA. V was pared by 5 bases and J by 2 bases, with 4 bases of the junction left unmatched. This CDR3 has 15 residues. This receptor was identified in a human donor with melanoma. V is TRBV11-3 and J is TRBJ1-2, with 11 positions matching TRBD1. The sequenced sample was tumor tissue (inferred from file names), obtained from a patient given nivolumab and ipilimumab in sequence. This CDR3 is CASSPGQGVNYGYTF. DNA of the CDR3: TGTGCCAGCAGCCCGGGACAGGGGGTAAACTATGGCTACACCTTC.